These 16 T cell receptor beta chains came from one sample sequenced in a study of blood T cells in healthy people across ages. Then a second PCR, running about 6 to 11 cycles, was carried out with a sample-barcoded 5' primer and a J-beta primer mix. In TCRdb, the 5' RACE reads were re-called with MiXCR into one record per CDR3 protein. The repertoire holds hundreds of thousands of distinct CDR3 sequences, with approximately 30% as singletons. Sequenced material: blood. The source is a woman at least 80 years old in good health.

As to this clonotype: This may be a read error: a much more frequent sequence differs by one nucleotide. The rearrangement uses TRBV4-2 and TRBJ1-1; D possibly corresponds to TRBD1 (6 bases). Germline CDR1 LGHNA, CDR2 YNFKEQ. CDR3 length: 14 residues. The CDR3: CARSPGQQNTEAFF. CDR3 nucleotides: TGTGCCCGCAGCCCCGGACAGCAGAACACTGAAGCTTTCTTT.

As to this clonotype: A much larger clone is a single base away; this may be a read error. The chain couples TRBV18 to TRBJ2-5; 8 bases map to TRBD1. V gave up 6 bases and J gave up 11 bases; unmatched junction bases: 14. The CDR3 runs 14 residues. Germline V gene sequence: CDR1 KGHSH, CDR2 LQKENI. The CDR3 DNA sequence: TGTGCCAGCTCCCCAGACAGGGGCTCCCGGATACAGTACTTC. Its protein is CASSPDRGSRIQYF.

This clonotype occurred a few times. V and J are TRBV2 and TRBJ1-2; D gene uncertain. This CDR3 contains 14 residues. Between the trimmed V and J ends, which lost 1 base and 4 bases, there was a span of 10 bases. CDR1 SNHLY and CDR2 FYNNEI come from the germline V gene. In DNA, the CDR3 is TGTGCCAGCAGTGAAGGTTCCGGAATCTATGGCTACACCTTC. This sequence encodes CASSEGSGIYGYTF.

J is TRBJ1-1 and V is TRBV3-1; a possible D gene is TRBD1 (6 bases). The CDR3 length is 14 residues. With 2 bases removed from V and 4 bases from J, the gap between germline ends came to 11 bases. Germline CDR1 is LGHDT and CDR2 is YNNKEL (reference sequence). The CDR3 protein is CASSQRTASTEAFF. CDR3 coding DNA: TGTGCCAGCAGCCAAAGGACAGCCTCCACTGAAGCTTTCTTT.

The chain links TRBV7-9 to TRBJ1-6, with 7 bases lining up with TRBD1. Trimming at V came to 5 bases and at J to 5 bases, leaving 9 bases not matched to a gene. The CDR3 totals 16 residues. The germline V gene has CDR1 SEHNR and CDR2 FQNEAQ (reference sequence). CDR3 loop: CASSPRQGINNSPLHF. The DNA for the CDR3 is TGTGCCAGCAGCCCCCGACAGGGAATAAATAATTCACCCCTCCACTTT.

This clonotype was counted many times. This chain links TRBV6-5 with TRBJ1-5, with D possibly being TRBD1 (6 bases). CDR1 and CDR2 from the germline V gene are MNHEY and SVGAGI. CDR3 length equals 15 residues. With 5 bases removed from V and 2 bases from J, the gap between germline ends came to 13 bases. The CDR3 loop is CASSEQGAGNQPQHF. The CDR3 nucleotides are TGTGCCAGCAGTGAACAGGGAGCGGGCAATCAGCCCCAGCATTTT.

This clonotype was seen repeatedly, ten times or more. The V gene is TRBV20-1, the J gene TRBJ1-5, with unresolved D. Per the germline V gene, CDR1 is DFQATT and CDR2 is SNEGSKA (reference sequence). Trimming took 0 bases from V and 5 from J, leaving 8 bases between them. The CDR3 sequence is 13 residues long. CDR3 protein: CSARDQAYQPQHF. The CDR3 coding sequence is TGCAGTGCTAGAGATCAAGCCTATCAGCCCCAGCATTTT.

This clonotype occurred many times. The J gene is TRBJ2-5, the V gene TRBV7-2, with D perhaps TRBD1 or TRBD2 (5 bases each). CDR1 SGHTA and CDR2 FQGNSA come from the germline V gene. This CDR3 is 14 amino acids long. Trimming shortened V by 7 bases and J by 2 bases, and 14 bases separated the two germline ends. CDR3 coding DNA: TGTGCCAGCACCGAGTGGGGGACGCAAGAGACCCAGTACTTC. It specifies CASTEWGTQETQYF. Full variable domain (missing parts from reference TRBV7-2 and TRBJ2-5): GAGVSQSPSNKVTEKGKDVELRCDPISGHTALYWYRQSLGQGLEFLIYFQGNSAPDKSGLPSDRFSAERTGGSVSTLTIQRTQQEDSAVYLCASTEWGTQETQYFGPGTRLLVL.

In DNA, the CDR3 is TGTGCCACCCGGGAAGGATCCTTTCCCCAAGAGACCCAGTACTTC. Protein sequence: CATREGSFPQETQYF. J is TRBJ2-5 and V is TRBV28; the D gene is possibly TRBD2 (5 bases). V lost 10 bases to trimming and J lost 1 base, with 19 bases between them. The CDR3 is 15 residues long. CDR1 and CDR2 (germline): MDHEN, SYDVKM.

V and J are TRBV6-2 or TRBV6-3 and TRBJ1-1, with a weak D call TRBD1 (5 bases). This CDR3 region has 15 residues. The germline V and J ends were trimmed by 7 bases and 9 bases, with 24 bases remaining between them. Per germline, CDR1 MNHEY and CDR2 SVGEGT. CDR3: CASTTGLGPRRKAFF. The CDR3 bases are TGTGCCAGCACCACGGGCTTGGGACCCCGGCGAAAAGCTTTCTTT.

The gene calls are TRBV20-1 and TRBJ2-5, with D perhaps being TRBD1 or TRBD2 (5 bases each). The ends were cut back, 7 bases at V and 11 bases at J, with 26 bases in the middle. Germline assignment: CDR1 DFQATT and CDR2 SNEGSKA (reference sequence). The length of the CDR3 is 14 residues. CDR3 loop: CSGARTSGIGEQYF. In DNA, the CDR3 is TGCAGTGGAGCTAGGACATCGGGGATAGGTGAGCAGTACTTC.

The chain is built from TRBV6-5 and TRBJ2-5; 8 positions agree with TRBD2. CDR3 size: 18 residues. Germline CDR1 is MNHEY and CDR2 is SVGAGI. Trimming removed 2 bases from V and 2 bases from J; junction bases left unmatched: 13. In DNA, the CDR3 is TGTGCCAGCAGTTACGGTCTGGCCCGGGGGGGCGTTCAAGAGACCCAGTACTTC. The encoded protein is CASSYGLARGGVQETQYF.

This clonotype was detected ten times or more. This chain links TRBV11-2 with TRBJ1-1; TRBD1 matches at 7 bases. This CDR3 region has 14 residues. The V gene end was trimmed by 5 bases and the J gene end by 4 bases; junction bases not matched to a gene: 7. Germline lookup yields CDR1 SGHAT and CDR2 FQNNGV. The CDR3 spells CASSPGTASTEAFF. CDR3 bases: TGTGCCAGCAGCCCCGGGACAGCTAGCACTGAAGCTTTCTTT.

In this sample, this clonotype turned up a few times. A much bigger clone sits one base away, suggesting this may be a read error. CDR3 sequence reads: CASSMQDLAKNIQYF. CDR3 in DNA: TGTGCCAGCAGCATGCAAGATCTAGCCAAAAACATTCAGTACTTC. The chain joins TRBV5-5 to TRBJ2-4; no definite D call. Germline CDR1 SGHKS, CDR2 YYEKEE (reference sequence). V gave up 4 bases and J gave up 0 bases, with 11 bases separating them. The CDR3 is made up of 15 amino acids.

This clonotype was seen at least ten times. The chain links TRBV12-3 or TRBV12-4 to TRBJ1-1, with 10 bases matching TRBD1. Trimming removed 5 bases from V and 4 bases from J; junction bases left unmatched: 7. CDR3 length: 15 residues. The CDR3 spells CASSPRTGGSTEAFF. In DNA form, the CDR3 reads TGTGCCAGCAGTCCCAGGACAGGGGGAAGCACTGAAGCTTTCTTT.

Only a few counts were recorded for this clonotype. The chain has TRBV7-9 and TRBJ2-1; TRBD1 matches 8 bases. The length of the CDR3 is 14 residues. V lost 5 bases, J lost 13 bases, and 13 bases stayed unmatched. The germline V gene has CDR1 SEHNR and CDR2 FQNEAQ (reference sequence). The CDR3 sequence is CASSLDRALETQFF. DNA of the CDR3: TGTGCCAGCAGCCTGGACAGGGCGCTGGAGACCCAGTTCTTC.